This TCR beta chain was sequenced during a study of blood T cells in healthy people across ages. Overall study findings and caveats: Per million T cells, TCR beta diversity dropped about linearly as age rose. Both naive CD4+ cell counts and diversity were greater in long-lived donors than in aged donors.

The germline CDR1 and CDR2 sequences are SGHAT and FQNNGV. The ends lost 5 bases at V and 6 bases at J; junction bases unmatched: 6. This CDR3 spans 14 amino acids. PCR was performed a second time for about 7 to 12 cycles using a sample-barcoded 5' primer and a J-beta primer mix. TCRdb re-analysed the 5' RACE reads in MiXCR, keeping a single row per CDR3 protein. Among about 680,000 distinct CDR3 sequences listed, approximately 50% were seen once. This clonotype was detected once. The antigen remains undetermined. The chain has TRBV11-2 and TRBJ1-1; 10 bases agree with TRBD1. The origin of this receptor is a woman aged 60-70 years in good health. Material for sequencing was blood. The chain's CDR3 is CASSLRDRGPEAFF. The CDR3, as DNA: TGTGCCAGCAGCCTCCGGGACAGGGGACCTGAAGCTTTCTTT.